What follows are 11 T cell receptor beta chains derived from one specimen sequenced in a study of blood T cells in healthy people across ages. It was with a sample-barcoded 5' primer and a J-beta primer mix that a second PCR of roughly 7 to 12 cycles was run. MiXCR was run by TCRdb on the 5' RACE reads, yielding one entry per CDR3 protein. The sample has around 2 million distinct CDR3 sequences, about two fifths seen once. Material for sequencing was blood. The source is a human donor in good health.

The chain has TRBV20-1 and TRBJ2-4, with 7 bases that match TRBD1. The J call may not be correct, given that the DNA end is closer to TRBJ2-7. The CDR3 sequence is 12 residues long. CDR1 is DFQATT, CDR2 SNEGSKA, per germline (reference sequence). CDR3 in amino acids: CSATGQFDEQYF. The CDR3 region has the DNA TGCAGTGCTACGGGACAGTTCGACGAGCAGTACTTC.

The J gene is TRBJ2-3, the V gene TRBV28; D remains ambiguous. This CDR3 is built from 13 residues. CDR1 MDHEN and CDR2 SYDVKM come from the germline V gene. V gave up 10 bases and J gave up 2 bases, with 13 bases separating them. CDR3 sequence reads: CATTPGTTDTQYF. The CDR3 DNA follows: TGTGCCACCACCCCGGGCACCACAGATACGCAGTATTTT.

The chain uses TRBV6-1 and TRBJ2-7, with D maybe TRBD2 (5 bases). Germline lookup yields CDR1 MNHNS and CDR2 SASEGT. This CDR3 contains 17 residues. The ends were cut back, 4 bases at V and 1 base at J, with 20 bases in the middle. The CDR3: CASSAEGSWKSSYEQYF. The CDR3 DNA reads TGTGCCAGCAGTGCCGAGGGAAGCTGGAAGAGTTCCTACGAGCAGTACTTC.

The rearrangement joins TRBV20-1 to TRBJ2-3, with 7 bases aligning to TRBD2. Trimming cost V 5 bases and J 0 bases; bases outside gene matches: 2. CDR3 length: 13 residues. Germline CDR1 reads DFQATT; CDR2 reads SNEGSKA (reference sequence). The CDR3 DNA follows: TGCAGTGCTGGGGGGGGGAGCACAGATACGCAGTATTTT. Amino acids: CSAGGGSTDTQYF.

This clonotype turned up a few times. The gene calls are TRBV7-9 and TRBJ1-5, with D unclear. The CDR3 has 14 amino acids. CDR1 and CDR2 (germline): SEHNR, FQNEAQ (reference sequence). Trimming took 2 bases from V and 3 from J, leaving 8 bases between them. The CDR3: CASSLSGHNQPQHF. The CDR3 DNA follows: TGTGCCAGCAGCTTATCAGGCCACAATCAGCCCCAGCATTTT.

The CDR3 DNA reads as TGTGCCACCAGCAGAAGGTATACGATGGATGAAAAACTGTTTTTT. Its protein product is CATSRRYTMDEKLFF. The chain joins TRBV15 to TRBJ1-4; no clear D. This CDR3 has 15 residues. Germline CDR1 reads LNHNV; CDR2 reads YYDKDF (reference sequence). Deletions cut 2 bases from V and 6 bases from J, with 13 bases between.

The chain recombines TRBV7-2 with TRBJ1-2; D ambiguous. This CDR3 is 14 amino acids long. Trimming stripped 5 bases from V and 3 bases from J, with 13 bases between. CDR1 is SGHTA and CDR2 is FQGNSA in the germline V gene. The CDR3 loop is CASSPGPPDYGYTF. The CDR3 bases are TGTGCCAGCAGCCCCGGGCCTCCTGACTATGGCTACACCTTC.

The chain carries TRBV5-1 and TRBJ2-5; D may match TRBD1 or TRBD2 (5 bases each). Per germline, CDR1 SGHRS and CDR2 YFSETQ. The length of the CDR3 is 15 residues. Trimming removed 2 bases at V and 11 bases at J, with 22 bases between. The CDR3 loop is CASSFFRLEGNEQYF. In nucleotides, the CDR3 is TGCGCCAGCAGCTTTTTTCGGTTAGAGGGGAATGAGCAGTACTTC.

In this sample, this clonotype turned up a few times. The chain is built from TRBV6-2 or TRBV6-3 and TRBJ1-2, with TRBD1 identical over 7 bases. This CDR3 contains 14 residues. CDR1 MNHEY and CDR2 SVGEGT come from the germline V gene. V dropped 5 bases and J dropped 5; count of bases not matched to a gene: 8. In DNA form, the CDR3 reads TGTGCCAGCAGTACCCGGACAGGTGGATATGGCTACACCTTC. It codes for CASSTRTGGYGYTF.

This clonotype was observed a few times. Mismatch with germline at one junction end may stem from a read error. V gene TRBV12-3 or TRBV12-4 combines with J gene TRBJ2-3; D remains unclear. The CDR3 loop spans 13 amino acids. CDR3 DNA: TGTGCCAGTAGTTTAGGCGAGCCAGATACGCAGTATTTT. Residues: CASSLGEPDTQYF.

The table lists this clonotype with a few counts. This rearrangement joins TRBV29-1 to TRBJ2-5; D perhaps matches TRBD1 (6 bases). V shed 6 bases and J shed 5 bases, with 13 bases lying between them. The CDR3 consists of 12 residues. Germline V CDR1 and CDR2: SQVTM, ANQGSEA. This CDR3 reads CSVIRGTETQYF. DNA for the CDR3: TGCAGCGTGATCAGGGGTACGGAGACCCAGTACTTC.